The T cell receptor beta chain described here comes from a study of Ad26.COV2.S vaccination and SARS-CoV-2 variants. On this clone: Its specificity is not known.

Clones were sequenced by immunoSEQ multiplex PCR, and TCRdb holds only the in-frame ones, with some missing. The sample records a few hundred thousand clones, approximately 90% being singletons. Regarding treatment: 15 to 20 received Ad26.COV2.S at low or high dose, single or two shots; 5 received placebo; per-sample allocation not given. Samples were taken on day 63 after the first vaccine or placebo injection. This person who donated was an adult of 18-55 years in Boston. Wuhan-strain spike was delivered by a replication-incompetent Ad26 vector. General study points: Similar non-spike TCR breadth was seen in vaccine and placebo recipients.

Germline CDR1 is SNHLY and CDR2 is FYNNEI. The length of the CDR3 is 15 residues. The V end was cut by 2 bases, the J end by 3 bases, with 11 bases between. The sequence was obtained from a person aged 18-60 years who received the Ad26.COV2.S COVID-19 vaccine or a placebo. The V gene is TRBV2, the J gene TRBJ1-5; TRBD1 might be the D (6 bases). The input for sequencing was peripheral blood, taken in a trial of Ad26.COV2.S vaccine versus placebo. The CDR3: CASSEQGHYNQPQHF. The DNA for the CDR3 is TGTGCCAGCAGTGAACAGGGACACTACAATCAGCCCCAGCATTTT.